These 17 T cell receptor beta chains originate from one sample sequenced in a study of T cell repertoires in cytomegalovirus infection. TCRdb reprocessed the reads via MiXCR and lists one record per CDR3 protein. In the table there are about 600,000 distinct CDR3 sequences, roughly 26% of which are singletons. Material: CD8+ T cells from PBMCs. These receptors were obtained from a human donor in good health (CMV status not recorded). Some clones in this sample may be carry-over from other donors' samples.

This clonotype was observed at least ten times. This chain joins TRBV7-8 and TRBJ1-2; D gene unclear. The CDR3 covers 13 residues. V shed 3 bases and J shed 3 bases, with 8 bases lying between them. In germline, CDR1 is SGHVS, CDR2 FQNEAQ. CDR3 residues: CASSLFLDYGYTF. The CDR3 region has the DNA TGTGCCAGCAGCTTGTTCCTGGACTATGGCTACACCTTC.

This clonotype was seen only a few times. The chain is built from TRBV6-1 and TRBJ2-7; D perhaps matches TRBD1 (6 bases). CDR3 size: 14 residues. Trimming cost V 5 bases and J 6 bases, with 17 bases left between them. The germline V gene encodes CDR1 MNHNS and CDR2 SASEGT. The CDR3 here is CASSSRDNPLEQYF. For the CDR3, the DNA is TGTGCCAGCAGTTCCCGGGACAATCCCCTCGAGCAGTACTTC.

The chain links TRBV28 to TRBJ2-1, with 14 bases matching TRBD2. V shed 9 bases, J shed 9 bases, and the junction held 10 bases outside the gene matches. This CDR3 has 15 amino acids. Germline values: CDR1 MDHEN, CDR2 SYDVKM. The CDR3 here is CARNPGLAGGFEQFF. The CDR3 DNA is TGTGCCAGAAACCCCGGACTAGCGGGGGGCTTTGAGCAGTTCTTC.

The chain couples TRBV25-1 to TRBJ1-1, with D uncertain. The CDR3 loop spans 12 amino acids. The V gene lost 3 bases and the J gene lost 6 bases, with 8 bases spanning the gap. Per germline, CDR1 MGHDK and CDR2 SYGVNS. The CDR3 bases are TGTGCCAGCAGTGATCAAGGGTCTGAAGCTTTCTTT. It codes for CASSDQGSEAFF.

J is TRBJ2-3 and V is TRBV4-3; tentatively, D is TRBD1 (5 bases). The V gene's germline CDR1 is LGHNA and CDR2 YSLEER. This CDR3 is 18 amino acids long. Trimming pared 0 bases from V and 1 base from J, leaving 17 bases between. The CDR3 DNA reads TGCGCCAGCAGCCAAGACGTCCAGGGCACCATCGGCACAGATACGCAGTATTTT. Translated, it gives CASSQDVQGTIGTDTQYF.

In nucleotides, the CDR3 is TGCGCCAGCAGGTCAAACACAGGGACTGAAGCTTTCTTT. Protein: CASRSNTGTEAFF. The chain combines TRBV4-1 with TRBJ1-1, with D perhaps matching TRBD1 (6 bases). CDR3 length: 13 amino acids. The germline gives CDR1 MGHRA, CDR2 YSYEKL. Trimming stripped 6 bases from V and 5 bases from J, with 13 bases between.

This clonotype was seen a handful of times. This chain uses TRBV5-4 with TRBJ2-5; D not resolved. CDR1 and CDR2 from the germline V gene are SGHNT and YYREEE (reference sequence). The CDR3 length is 11 residues. V was clipped by 6 bases and J by 2 bases, with 5 bases between them. This chain's CDR3 is CASILQETQYF. In nucleotides, the CDR3 is TGTGCCAGCATCCTTCAAGAGACCCAGTACTTC.

This clonotype was seen a few times. CDR3 amino acids: CASNSAGVSYNEQFF. The CDR3 nucleotides are TGTGCCAGCAACTCCGCAGGGGTCTCCTACAATGAGCAGTTCTTC. V is TRBV4-2 and J is TRBJ2-1, with a possible D match to TRBD1 (6 bases). The CDR3 loop spans 15 amino acids. The ends were cut back, 7 bases at V and 0 bases at J, with 13 bases in the middle. Germline V gene lookup returns CDR1 LGHNA and CDR2 YNFKEQ.

This clonotype has only a few counts. The chain links TRBV25-1 to TRBJ2-1; D tentatively fits TRBD1 or TRBD2 (5 bases each). This CDR3 comprises 12 residues. Trimming pared 1 base from V and 10 bases from J, leaving 8 bases between. Germline assignment: CDR1 MGHDK and CDR2 SYGVNS. CDR3 sequence reads: CASSEWDGEQFF. CDR3 nucleotide sequence: TGTGCCAGCAGTGAATGGGACGGGGAGCAGTTCTTC.

The chain is built from TRBV20-1 and TRBJ1-2, with 9 bases aligning to TRBD1. This CDR3 contains 13 residues. Germline V gene data show CDR1 as DFQATT and CDR2 as SNEGSKA (reference sequence). The J segment lost 5 bases and the V segment lost 6 bases, leaving 7 bases of the junction unmatched. CDR3 residues: CSARIGQGYGYTF. DNA of the CDR3: TGCAGTGCCCGGATTGGACAGGGGTATGGCTACACCTTC.

This clonotype was found a few times. The chain couples TRBV19 to TRBJ2-7; no definite D call. Germline V gene sequence: CDR1 LNHDA, CDR2 SQIVND (reference sequence). The ends were cut back, 3 bases at V and 6 bases at J, with 6 bases in the middle. The CDR3 runs to 11 residues. CDR3: CASSMSGEQYF. The CDR3 nucleotides read TGTGCCAGTAGTATGAGTGGCGAGCAGTACTTC.

This chain connects TRBV4-3 to TRBJ1-2; D gene uncertain. Germline assignment: CDR1 LGHNA and CDR2 YSLEER. The CDR3 extends over 17 amino acids. With 0 bases removed from V and 0 bases from J, the gap between germline ends came to 14 bases. This chain's CDR3 is CASSQDLRQGSNYGYTF. The CDR3 region has the DNA TGCGCCAGCAGCCAAGATTTAAGGCAAGGTTCTAACTATGGCTACACCTTC.

CDR3 residues: CASSLGGIGTEAFF. In DNA, the CDR3 is TGTGCCAGCAGCTTAGGGGGCATTGGCACTGAAGCTTTCTTT. The chain recombines TRBV7-9 with TRBJ1-1, with D possibly being TRBD1 (5 bases). V was trimmed by 1 base and J by 4 bases, leaving 10 bases between them. This CDR3 has 14 residues. CDR1 SEHNR and CDR2 FQNEAQ come from the germline V gene (reference sequence).

The chain combines TRBV7-9 with TRBJ1-4; a weak D match, TRBD1 (6 bases). The V gene's germline CDR1 is SEHNR and CDR2 FQNEAQ (reference sequence). This CDR3 is built from 14 residues. Trimming removed 5 bases at V and 5 bases at J, with 12 bases between. CDR3 residues: CASSKEGENEKLFF. In DNA form, the CDR3 reads TGTGCCAGCAGCAAGGAGGGGGAAAATGAAAAACTGTTTTTT.

V and J are TRBV7-9 and TRBJ1-1; 9 nucleotides align to TRBD1. This CDR3 region has 13 residues. Trimming at V came to 1 base and at J to 11 bases, leaving 5 bases not matched to a gene. Germline lookup yields CDR1 SEHNR and CDR2 FQNEAQ (reference sequence). CDR3 loop: CASSLDRDRVAFF. The CDR3 bases are TGTGCCAGCAGCTTAGACCGGGACAGGGTGGCTTTCTTT. Full variable domain (remainder filled in from reference TRBV7-9 and TRBJ1-1): DTGVSQNPRHKITKRGQNVTFRCDPISEHNRLYWYRQTLGQGPEFLTYFQNEAQLEKSRLLSDRFSAERPKGSFSTLEIQRTEQGDSAMYLCASSLDRDRVAFFGQGTRLTVV.

This chain uses TRBV20-1 with TRBJ2-6; 12 bases match TRBD2. The CDR3 is 22 amino acids. The J segment lost 0 bases and the V segment lost 4 bases, leaving 19 bases of the junction unmatched. The germline V gene has CDR1 DFQATT and CDR2 SNEGSKA (reference sequence). CDR3 in amino acids: CSANPRLGTSGFLDSGANVLTF. DNA for the CDR3: TGCAGTGCTAATCCAAGATTAGGGACTAGCGGGTTCCTAGACTCTGGGGCCAACGTCCTGACTTTC.

V gene TRBV14 combines with J gene TRBJ1-4, with a weak D call TRBD1 (5 bases). V was clipped by 5 bases and J by 8 bases, with 15 bases between them. Germline CDR1 SGHDN, CDR2 FVKESK. The length of the CDR3 is 14 residues. CDR3 nucleotides: TGTGCCAGCAGCGTTGCCGGGAGACAGGAAAAACTGTTTTTT. Its protein is CASSVAGRQEKLFF.